The source of this T cell receptor beta chain is a study of blood T cell repertoires in COVID-19. For the study at large: Researchers got acute and convalescent COVID-19 samples from the United States, Italy and Spain.

The protocol was immunoSEQ multiplex PCR, while the TCRdb copy is restricted to in-frame clones and leaves out a portion. In the table there are roughly 250,000 clones, approximately 90% of which are singletons. This CDR3 is built from 16 residues. V was shortened by 3 bases and J by 5 bases, with 21 bases between the two germline ends. CDR1 is SGDLS and CDR2 is YYNGEE in the germline V gene. Sequenced input: PBMCs or T cells enriched from blood (not recorded which). The rearrangement uses TRBV9 and TRBJ2-7; D might be TRBD2 (7 bases). The sequence was collected from a young woman with acute COVID-19. The CDR3 is CASSEGGRRESHEQYF. In nucleotides, the CDR3 is TGTGCCAGCAGCGAGGGGGGGAGGAGGGAATCCCACGAGCAGTACTTC.